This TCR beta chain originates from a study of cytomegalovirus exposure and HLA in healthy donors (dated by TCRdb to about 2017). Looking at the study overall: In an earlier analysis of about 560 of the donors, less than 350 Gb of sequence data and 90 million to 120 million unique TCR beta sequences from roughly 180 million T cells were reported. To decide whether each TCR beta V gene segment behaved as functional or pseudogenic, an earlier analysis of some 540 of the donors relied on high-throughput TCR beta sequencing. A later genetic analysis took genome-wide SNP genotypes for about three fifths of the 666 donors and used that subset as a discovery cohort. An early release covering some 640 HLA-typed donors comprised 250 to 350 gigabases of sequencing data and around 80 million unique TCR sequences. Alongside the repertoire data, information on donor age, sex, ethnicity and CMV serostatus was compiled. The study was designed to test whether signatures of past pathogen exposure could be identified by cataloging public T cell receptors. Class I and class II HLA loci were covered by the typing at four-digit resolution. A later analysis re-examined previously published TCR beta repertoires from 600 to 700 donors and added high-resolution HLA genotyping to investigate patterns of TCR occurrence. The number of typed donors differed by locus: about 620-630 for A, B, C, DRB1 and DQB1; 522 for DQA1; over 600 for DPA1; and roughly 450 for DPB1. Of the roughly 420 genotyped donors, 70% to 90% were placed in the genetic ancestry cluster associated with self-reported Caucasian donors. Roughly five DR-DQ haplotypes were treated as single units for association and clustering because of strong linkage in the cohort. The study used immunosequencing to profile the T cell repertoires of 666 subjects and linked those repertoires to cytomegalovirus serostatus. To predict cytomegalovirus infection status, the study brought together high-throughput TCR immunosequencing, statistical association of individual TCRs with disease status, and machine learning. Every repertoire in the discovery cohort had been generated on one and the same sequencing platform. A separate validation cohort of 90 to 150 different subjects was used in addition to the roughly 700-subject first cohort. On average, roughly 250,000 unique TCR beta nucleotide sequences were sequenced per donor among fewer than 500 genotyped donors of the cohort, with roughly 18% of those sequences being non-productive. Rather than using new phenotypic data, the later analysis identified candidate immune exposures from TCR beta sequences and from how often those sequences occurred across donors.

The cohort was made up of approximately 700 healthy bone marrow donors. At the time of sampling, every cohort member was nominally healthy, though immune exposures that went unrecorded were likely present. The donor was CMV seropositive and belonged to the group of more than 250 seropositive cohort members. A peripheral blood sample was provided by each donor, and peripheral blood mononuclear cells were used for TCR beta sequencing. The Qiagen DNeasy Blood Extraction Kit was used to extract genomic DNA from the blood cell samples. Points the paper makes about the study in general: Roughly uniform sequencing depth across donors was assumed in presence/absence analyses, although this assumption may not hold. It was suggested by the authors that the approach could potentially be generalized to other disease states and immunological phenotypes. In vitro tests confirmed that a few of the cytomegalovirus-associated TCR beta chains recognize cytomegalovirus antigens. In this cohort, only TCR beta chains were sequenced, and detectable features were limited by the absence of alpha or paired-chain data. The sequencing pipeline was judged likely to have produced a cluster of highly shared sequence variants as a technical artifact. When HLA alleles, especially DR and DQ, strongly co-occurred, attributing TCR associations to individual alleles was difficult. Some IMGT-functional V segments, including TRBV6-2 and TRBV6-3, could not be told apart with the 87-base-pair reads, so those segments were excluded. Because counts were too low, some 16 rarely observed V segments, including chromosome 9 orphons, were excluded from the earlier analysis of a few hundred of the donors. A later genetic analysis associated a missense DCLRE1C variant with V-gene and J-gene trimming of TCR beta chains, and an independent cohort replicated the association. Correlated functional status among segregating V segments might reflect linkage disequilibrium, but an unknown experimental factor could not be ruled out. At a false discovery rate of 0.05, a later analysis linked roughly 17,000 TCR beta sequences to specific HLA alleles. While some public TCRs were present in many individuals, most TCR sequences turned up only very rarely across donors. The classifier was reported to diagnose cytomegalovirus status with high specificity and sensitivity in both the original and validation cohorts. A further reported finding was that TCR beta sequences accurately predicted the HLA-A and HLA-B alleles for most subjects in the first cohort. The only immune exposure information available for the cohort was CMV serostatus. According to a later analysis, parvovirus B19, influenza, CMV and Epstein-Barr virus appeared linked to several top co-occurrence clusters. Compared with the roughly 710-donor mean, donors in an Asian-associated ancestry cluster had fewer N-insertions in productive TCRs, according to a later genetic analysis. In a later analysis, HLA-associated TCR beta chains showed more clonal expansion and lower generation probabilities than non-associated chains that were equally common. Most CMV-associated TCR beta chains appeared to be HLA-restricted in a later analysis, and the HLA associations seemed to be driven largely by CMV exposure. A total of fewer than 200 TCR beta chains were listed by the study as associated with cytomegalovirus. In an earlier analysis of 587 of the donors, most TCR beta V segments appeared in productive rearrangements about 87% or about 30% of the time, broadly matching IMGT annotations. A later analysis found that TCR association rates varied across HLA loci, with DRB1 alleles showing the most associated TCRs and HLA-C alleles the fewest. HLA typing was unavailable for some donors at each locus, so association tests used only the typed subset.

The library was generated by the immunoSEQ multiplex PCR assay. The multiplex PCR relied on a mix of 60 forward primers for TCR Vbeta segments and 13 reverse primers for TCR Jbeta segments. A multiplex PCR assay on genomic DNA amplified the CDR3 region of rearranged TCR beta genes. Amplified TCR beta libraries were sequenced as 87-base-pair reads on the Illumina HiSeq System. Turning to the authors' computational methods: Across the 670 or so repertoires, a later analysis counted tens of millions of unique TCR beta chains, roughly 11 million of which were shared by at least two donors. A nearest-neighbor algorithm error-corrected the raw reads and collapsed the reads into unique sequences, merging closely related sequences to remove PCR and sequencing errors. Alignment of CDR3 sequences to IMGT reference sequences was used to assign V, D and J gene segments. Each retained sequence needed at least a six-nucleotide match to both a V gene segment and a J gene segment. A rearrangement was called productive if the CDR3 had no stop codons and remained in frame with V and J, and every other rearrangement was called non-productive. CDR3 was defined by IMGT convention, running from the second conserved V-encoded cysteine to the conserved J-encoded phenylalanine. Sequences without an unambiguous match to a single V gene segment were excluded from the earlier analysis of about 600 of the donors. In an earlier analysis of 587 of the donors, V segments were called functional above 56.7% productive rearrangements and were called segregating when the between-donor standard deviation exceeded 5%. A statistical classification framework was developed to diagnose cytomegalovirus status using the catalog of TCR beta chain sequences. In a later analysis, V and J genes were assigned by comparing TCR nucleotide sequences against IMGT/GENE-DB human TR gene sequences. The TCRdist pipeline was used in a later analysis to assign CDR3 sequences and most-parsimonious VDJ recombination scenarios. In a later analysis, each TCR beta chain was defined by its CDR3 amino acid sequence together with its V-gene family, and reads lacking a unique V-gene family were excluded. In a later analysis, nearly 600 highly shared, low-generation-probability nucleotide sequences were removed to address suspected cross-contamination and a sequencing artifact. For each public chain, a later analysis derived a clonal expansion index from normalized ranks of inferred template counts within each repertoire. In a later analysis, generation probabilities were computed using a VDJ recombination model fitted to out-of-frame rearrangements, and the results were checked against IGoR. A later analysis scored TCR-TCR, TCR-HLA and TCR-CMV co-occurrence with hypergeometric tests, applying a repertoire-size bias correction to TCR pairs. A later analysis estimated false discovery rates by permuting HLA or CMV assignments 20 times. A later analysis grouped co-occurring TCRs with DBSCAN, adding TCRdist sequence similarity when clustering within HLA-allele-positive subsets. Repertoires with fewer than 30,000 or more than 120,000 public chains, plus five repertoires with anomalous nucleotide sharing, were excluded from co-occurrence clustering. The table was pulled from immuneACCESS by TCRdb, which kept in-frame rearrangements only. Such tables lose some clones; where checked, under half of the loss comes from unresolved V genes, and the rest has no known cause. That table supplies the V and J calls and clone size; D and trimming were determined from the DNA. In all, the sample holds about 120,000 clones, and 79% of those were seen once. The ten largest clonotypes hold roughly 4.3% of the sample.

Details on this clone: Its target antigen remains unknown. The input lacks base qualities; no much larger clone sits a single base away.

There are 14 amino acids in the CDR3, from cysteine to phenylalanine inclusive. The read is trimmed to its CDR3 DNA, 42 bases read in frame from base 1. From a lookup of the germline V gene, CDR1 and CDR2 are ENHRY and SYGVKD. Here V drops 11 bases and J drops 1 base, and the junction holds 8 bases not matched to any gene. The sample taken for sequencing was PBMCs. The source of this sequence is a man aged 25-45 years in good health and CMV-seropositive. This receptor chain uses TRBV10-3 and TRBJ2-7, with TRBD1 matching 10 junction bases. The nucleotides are TGTGCCGCGGCCGGGACAGGGGCATCCTACGAGCAGTACTTC. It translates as CAAAGTGASYEQYF.